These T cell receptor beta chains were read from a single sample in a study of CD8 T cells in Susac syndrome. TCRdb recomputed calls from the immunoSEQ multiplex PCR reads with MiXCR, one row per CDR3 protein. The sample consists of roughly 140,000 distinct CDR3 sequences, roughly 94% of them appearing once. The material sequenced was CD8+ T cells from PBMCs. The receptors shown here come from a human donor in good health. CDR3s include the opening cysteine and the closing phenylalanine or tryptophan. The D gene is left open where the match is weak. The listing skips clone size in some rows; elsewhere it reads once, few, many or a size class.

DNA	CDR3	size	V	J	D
TGTGCCAGCAGCTCGGGACAGGGGGCTTTCTTT	CASSSGQGAFF	.	TRBV7-2	TRBJ1-1	TRBD1
TGTGCCAGCAGCGGGACTGTGGAGACCCAGTACTTC	CASSGTVETQYF	.	TRBV2	TRBJ2-5	.
TGTGCCAGCGAGGGACCAGCCAAAAACATTCAGTACTTC	CASEGPAKNIQYF	.	TRBV6-2/TRBV6-3	TRBJ2-4	.
TGTGCCAGCAGCGCTCGGACTAGCGGGGATACAGATACGCAGTTTTTT	CASSARTSGDTDTQFF	.	TRBV14	TRBJ2-3	TRBD2
TGTGCCAGCAGTTTACAGGACAGCTTCAATGAGCAGTTCTTC	CASSLQDSFNEQFF	.	TRBV27	TRBJ2-1	.
TGCGCCAGCAGCTTTAAGCTCCCCTCCTACGAGCAGTACTTC	CASSFKLPSYEQYF	once	TRBV5-1	TRBJ2-7	.
TGTGCCAGCAGTTTTGGGCTAGCAGTCCACGAGCAGTACTTC	CASSFGLAVHEQYF	.	TRBV12-3/TRBV12-4	TRBJ2-7	.
TGTGCCTGGAGTGTACTCATCACCTCCTACGAGCAGTACTTC	CAWSVLITSYEQYF	.	TRBV30	TRBJ2-7	.
TGTGCCAGCAGTTTAGCGGGACAGCCAAGGGAGCAGTACTTC	CASSLAGQPREQYF	.	TRBV27	TRBJ2-7	.
TGTGCCAGCAGTTTTTCCATTTCGGCAGATACGCAGTATTTT	CASSFSISADTQYF	.	TRBV27	TRBJ2-3	.
TGTGCCAGCAGCTTATCCAGCCGGGGAAATGAGCAGTTCTTC	CASSLSSRGNEQFF	.	TRBV13	TRBJ2-1	.
TGTGCCAGCAGTTTATATCCTAGCGGATACGAGCAGTACTTC	CASSLYPSGYEQYF	.	TRBV27	TRBJ2-7	TRBD2
TGTGCCAGCGGGCAGAGCTCCTACGAGCAGTACTTC	CASGQSSYEQYF	few	TRBV2	TRBJ2-7	.
TGTGCCAGTCGGGACGGGGGTGGAGAGCAGTACTTC	CASRDGGGEQYF	.	TRBV27	TRBJ2-7	.
TGTGCCAGCAGGGGGGCCGAAGGCTACACCTTC	CASRGAEGYTF	.	TRBV11-3	TRBJ1-2	.
TGTGCCAGCAGCTATGTTAGCGGGAGAGGCGGGGAGCTGTTTTTT	CASSYVSGRGGELFF	.	TRBV7-8	TRBJ2-2	TRBD2
TGTGCCAGCAGCACGACAGGGATGGAGGAGACCCAGTACTTC	CASSTTGMEETQYF	.	TRBV5-4	TRBJ2-5	TRBD1
TGCGCCAGCAGCCAAGATGTTCAGGCTAGCGGTTATACGCAGTATTTT	CASSQDVQASGYTQYF	.	TRBV4-3	TRBJ2-3	TRBD2
TGTGCCAGTAGGGGGGCAGGCGAGCAGTACTTC	CASRGAGEQYF	.	TRBV9	TRBJ2-7	.
TGTGCTAGGGGGGACAGGACCTACAATGAGCAGTTCTTC	CARGDRTYNEQFF	.	TRBV12-5	TRBJ2-1	TRBD1
TGTGCCAGCAGTTTATCCCCGGGACAGGGCCACGAGCAGTACTTC	CASSLSPGQGHEQYF	.	TRBV27	TRBJ2-7	TRBD1
TGTGCCAGCAGCCCCCGATGGGGGGCCCACGAGCAGTACTTC	CASSPRWGAHEQYF	once	TRBV13	TRBJ2-7	.
TGTGCCAGCAGCTCCTTGGGATCCACAGATACGCAGTATTTT	CASSSLGSTDTQYF	.	TRBV7-3	TRBJ2-3	.
TGTGCCAGCAGCCACCAAAACACCGGGGAGCTGTTTTTT	CASSHQNTGELFF	.	TRBV7-9	TRBJ2-2	.
TGCAGCGTTGAGACAGAGAACACTGAAGCTTTCTTT	CSVETENTEAFF	once	TRBV29-1	TRBJ1-1	.
TGTGCCAGCAGTCCGGCCCAAGGACAGGCAGGCACCCAGTACTTC	CASSPAQGQAGTQYF	.	TRBV5-6	TRBJ2-5	TRBD1
TGTGCCAGCAGTCTACTTAGGGGTGGCAATCAGCCCCAGCATTTT	CASSLLRGGNQPQHF	.	TRBV27	TRBJ1-5	.
TGTGCCAGCAGCCAAGGCATCTATTTTTACGAGCAGTACTTC	CASSQGIYFYEQYF	.	TRBV3-1	TRBJ2-7	.
TGTGCCAGTAGTAGAGCAGGGGGCGCAGATACGCAGTATTTT	CASSRAGGADTQYF	.	TRBV19	TRBJ2-3	TRBD1
TGCAGTGCTAGAGATCCCTACAATGAGCAGTTCTTC	CSARDPYNEQFF	once	TRBV20-1	TRBJ2-1	.
TGCGCCAGCAGCCAAGGGCCTCCTGGAAACACCATATATTTT	CASSQGPPGNTIYF	.	TRBV4-1	TRBJ1-3	.
TGTGCCTGGACCTCCAGGAACTCCTACGAGCAGTACTTC	CAWTSRNSYEQYF	.	TRBV30	TRBJ2-7	.
TGCAGTGCACCGACCCGGACCTACGAGCAGTACTTC	CSAPTRTYEQYF	.	TRBV20-1	TRBJ2-7	.
TGCGCCAGCAGCCAAGTAACCGCCGACAGTCCCAATCCCAATGAGCAGTTCTTC	CASSQVTADSPNPNEQFF	.	TRBV4-3	TRBJ2-1	.
TGTGCCAGCAGTGCGTCCGGGACAGGGTCCTACGAGCAGTACTTC	CASSASGTGSYEQYF	once	TRBV6-5	TRBJ2-7	TRBD1
TGTGCCAGCAGCTGGGGACTAGCGGGAAGGGACGGGGAGCTGTTTTTT	CASSWGLAGRDGELFF	.	TRBV5-6	TRBJ2-2	TRBD2
TGTGCCAGCAAACCGGGACTAGCGGCCTACCCTCGATACAATGAGCAGTTCTTC	CASKPGLAAYPRYNEQFF	.	TRBV6-1	TRBJ2-1	TRBD2
TGTGCCAGCAGTTTCGCCGGGATCTCCTACGAGCAGTACTTC	CASSFAGISYEQYF	.	TRBV27	TRBJ2-7	.
TGCGCCAGCAGCCAGTCCGGGACAGGGTTCGGCTATGGCTACACCTTC	CASSQSGTGFGYGYTF	.	TRBV4-1	TRBJ1-2	TRBD1
TGCAGTGCGGTAGAGGATAGCGGGAGAATTCTGACAGATACGCAGTATTTT	CSAVEDSGRILTDTQYF	.	TRBV20-1	TRBJ2-3	TRBD2
TGTGCCAGCAGTCAAGATTTAGGGACCGAGCAGTACTTC	CASSQDLGTEQYF	.	TRBV27	TRBJ2-7	.
TGTGCCAGCAGGGGGGAACGTAATACCTACAATGAGCAGTTCTTC	CASRGERNTYNEQFF	.	TRBV9	TRBJ2-1	.
TGTGCCAGCAGCCAACCGGGAACTGAAGCTTTCTTT	CASSQPGTEAFF	.	TRBV7-9	TRBJ1-1	.
TGTGCCACCAGCACGGTCCAGGGATGGAATCAGCCCCAGCATTTT	CATSTVQGWNQPQHF	.	TRBV15	TRBJ1-5	.
TGCAGCGTGACCACAGGGGGGTTCTATGGCTACACCTTC	CSVTTGGFYGYTF	.	TRBV29-1	TRBJ1-2	TRBD1
TGCAGTGCTGCCTCGTGGGTAGGGTACAATGAGCAGTTCTTC	CSAASWVGYNEQFF	once	TRBV20-1	TRBJ2-1	.
TGTGCCAGCAAACCTAGCGGGGGCTCCTACGAGCAGTACTTC	CASKPSGGSYEQYF	.	TRBV2	TRBJ2-7	TRBD2
TGCAGCGTAACAGGGGACGGCTACACCTTC	CSVTGDGYTF	.	TRBV29-1	TRBJ1-2	TRBD1
TGTGCCACCAGCGCCGAGACAGGGGGTGGAGAGACCCAGTACTTC	CATSAETGGGETQYF	.	TRBV15	TRBJ2-5	TRBD1